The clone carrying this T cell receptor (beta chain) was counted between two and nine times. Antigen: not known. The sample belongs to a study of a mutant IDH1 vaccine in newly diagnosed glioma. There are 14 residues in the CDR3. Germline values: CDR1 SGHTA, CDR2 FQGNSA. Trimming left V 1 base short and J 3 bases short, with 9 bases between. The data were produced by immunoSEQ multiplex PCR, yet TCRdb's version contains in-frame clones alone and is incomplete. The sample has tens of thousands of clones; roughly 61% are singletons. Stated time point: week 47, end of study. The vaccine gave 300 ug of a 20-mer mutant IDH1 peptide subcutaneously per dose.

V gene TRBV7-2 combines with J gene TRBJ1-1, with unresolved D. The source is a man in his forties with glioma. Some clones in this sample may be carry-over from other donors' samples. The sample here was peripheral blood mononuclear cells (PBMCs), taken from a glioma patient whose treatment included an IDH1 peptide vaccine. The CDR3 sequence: CASSLVTWDTEAFF. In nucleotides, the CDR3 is TGTGCCAGCAGCTTAGTTACCTGGGACACTGAAGCTTTCTTT.